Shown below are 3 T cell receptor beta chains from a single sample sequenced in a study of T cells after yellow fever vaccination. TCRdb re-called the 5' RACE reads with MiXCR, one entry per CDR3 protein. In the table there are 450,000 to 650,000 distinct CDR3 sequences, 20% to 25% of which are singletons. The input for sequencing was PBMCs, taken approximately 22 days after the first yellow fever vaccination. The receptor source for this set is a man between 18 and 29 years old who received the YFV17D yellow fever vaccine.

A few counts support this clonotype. The CDR3 loop is CASSPVFGVNTEAFF. CDR3 DNA sequence: TGTGCCAGCAGCCCCGTTTTTGGAGTGAACACTGAAGCTTTCTTT. The V gene is TRBV6-1, the J gene TRBJ1-1; D is unresolved. The CDR3 is 15 residues long. V was pared by 6 bases and J by 0 bases, with 14 bases between. Germline CDR1 and CDR2: MNHNS and SASEGT.

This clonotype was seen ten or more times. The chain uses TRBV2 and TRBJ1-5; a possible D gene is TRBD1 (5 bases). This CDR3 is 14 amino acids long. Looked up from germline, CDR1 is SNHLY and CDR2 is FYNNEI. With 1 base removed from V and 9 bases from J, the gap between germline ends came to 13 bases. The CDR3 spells CASSEEAGPPPQHF. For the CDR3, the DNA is TGTGCCAGCAGTGAAGAGGCGGGGCCCCCGCCCCAGCATTTT. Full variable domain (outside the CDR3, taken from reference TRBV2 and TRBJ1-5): EPEVTQTPSHQVTQMGQEVILRCVPISNHLYFYWYRQILGQKVEFLVSFYNNEISEKSEIFDDQFSVERPDGSNFTLKIRSTKLEDSAMYFCASSEEAGPPPQHFGDGTRLSIL.

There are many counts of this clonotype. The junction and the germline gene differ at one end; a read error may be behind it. This CDR3 reads CASSLRGAETQYF. The CDR3 region has the DNA TGCGCCAGCAGCCTTCGGGGCGCAGAGACCCAGTACTTC. The chain joins TRBV12-3 or TRBV12-4 to TRBJ2-5; tentatively, D is TRBD1 or TRBD2 (5 bases each). The CDR3 length is 13 residues.